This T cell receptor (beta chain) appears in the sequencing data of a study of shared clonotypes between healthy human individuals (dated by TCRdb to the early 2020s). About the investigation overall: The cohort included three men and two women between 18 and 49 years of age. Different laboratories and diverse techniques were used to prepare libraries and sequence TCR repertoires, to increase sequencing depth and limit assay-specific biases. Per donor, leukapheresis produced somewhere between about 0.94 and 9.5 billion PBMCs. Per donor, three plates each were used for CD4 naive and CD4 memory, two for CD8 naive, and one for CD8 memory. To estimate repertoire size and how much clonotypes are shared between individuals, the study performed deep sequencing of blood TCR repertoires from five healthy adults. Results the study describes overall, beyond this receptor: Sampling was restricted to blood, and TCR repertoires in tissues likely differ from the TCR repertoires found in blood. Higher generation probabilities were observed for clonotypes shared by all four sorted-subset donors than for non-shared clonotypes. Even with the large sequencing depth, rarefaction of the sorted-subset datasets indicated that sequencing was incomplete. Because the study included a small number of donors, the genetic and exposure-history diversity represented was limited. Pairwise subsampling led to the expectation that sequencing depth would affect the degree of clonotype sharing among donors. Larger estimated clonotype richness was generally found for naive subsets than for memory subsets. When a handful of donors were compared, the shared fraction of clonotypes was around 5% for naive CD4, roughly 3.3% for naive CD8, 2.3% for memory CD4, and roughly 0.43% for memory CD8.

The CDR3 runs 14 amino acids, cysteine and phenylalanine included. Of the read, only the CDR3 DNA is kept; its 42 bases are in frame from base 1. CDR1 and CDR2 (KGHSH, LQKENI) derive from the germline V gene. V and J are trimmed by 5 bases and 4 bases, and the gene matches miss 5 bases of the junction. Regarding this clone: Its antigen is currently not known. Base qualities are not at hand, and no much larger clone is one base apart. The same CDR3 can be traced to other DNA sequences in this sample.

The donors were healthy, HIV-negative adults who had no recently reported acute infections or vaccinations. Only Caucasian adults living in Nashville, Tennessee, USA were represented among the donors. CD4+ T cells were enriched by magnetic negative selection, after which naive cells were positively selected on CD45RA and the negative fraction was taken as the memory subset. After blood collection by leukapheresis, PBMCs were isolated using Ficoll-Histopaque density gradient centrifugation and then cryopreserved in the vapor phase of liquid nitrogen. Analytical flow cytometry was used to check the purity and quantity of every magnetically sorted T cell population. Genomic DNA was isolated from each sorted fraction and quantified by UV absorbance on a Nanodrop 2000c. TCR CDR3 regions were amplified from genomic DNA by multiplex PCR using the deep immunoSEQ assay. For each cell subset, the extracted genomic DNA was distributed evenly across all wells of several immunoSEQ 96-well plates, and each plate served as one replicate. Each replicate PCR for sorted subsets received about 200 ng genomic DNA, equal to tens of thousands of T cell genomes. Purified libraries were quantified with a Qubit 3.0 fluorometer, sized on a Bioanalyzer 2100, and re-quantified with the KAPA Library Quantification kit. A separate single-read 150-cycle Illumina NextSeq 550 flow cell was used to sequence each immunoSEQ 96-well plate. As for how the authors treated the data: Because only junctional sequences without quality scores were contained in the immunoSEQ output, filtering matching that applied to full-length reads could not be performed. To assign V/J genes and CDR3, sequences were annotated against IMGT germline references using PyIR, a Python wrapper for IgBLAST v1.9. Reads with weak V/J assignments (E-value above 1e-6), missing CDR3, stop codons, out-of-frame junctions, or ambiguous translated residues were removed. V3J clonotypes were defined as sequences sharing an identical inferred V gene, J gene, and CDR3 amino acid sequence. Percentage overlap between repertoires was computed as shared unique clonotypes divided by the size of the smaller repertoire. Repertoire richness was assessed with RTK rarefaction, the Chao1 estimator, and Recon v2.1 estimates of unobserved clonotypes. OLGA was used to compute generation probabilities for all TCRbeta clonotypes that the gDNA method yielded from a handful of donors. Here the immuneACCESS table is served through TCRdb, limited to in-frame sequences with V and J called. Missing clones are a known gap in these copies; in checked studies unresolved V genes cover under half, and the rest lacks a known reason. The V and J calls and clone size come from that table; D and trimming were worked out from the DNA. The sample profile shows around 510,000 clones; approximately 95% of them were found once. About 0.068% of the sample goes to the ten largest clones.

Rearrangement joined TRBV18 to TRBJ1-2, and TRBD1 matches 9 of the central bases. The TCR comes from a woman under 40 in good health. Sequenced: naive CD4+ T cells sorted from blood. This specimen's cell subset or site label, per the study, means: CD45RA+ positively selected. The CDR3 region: CASSRDREGYGYTF. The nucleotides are TGTGCCAGCTCAAGGGACAGGGAAGGCTATGGCTACACCTTC.